A selection of T cell receptor beta chains follows, all from one sample in a study of identifying expanded T cells in peripheral blood. Repertoires were generated with immunoSEQ multiplex PCR, while TCRdb's copy carries only in-frame clones and drops some. The data hold some 95,000 clones, with about 90% observed a single time. The sequenced sample was blood. These receptors were obtained from a person aged 18-70 years in good health. Both conserved end residues are part of each CDR3. Each record gives: V gene, J gene, clone size, D gene, CDR3 protein, CDR3 DNA. A D gene is named only where the DNA matches it firmly. Only part of the rows carry a size: once, few, many, or a class if the clone is expanded.

TRBV5-6	TRBJ1-2	.	TRBD1	CASSLLKDRILSNYGYTF	TGTGCCAGCAGCCTCTTAAAGGACAGGATCTTAAGTAACTATGGCTACACCTTC
TRBV6-5	TRBJ1-1	.	.	CASTYSAKNTEAFF	TGTGCCAGCACGTACTCAGCGAAGAACACTGAAGCTTTCTTT
TRBV18	TRBJ1-2	.	TRBD1	CASSPGQGVYGYTF	TGTGCCAGCTCACCGGGACAGGGGGTCTATGGCTACACCTTC
TRBV11-3	TRBJ2-7	.	.	CASSPRRALPYEQYF	TGTGCCAGCAGCCCGCGTAGGGCTCTCCCCTACGAGCAGTACTTC
TRBV6-5	TRBJ1-5	.	.	CATQRGGGNQPQHF	TGTGCCACCCAAAGGGGGGGAGGTAATCAGCCCCAGCATTTT
TRBV6-1	TRBJ1-2	.	.	CASTRDNNYGYTF	TGTGCCAGCACCAGGGACAATAACTATGGCTACACCTTC
TRBV6-1	TRBJ1-3	.	TRBD1	CASSDYTGEAGNTIYF	TGTGCCAGCAGTGATTATACAGGGGAAGCTGGAAACACCATATATTTT
TRBV6-5	TRBJ2-7	.	.	CASSYSMAVAYEQYF	TGTGCCAGCAGTTACTCGATGGCGGTAGCCTACGAGCAGTACTTC
TRBV30	TRBJ2-3	.	.	CAWSGLPDTQYF	TGTGCCTGGAGTGGGCTCCCAGATACGCAGTATTTT
TRBV5-1	TRBJ2-7	once	TRBD1	CASSTGTGRTYEQYF	TGCGCCAGCAGCACCGGGACAGGGAGGACCTACGAGCAGTACTTC
TRBV5-6	TRBJ2-3	.	.	CASCRTWGGTDTQYF	TGTGCCAGCTGTCGAACGTGGGGGGGCACAGATACGCAGTATTTT
TRBV7-9	TRBJ2-1	.	.	CASRPMRGNEQFF	TGTGCCAGCAGACCCATGAGGGGGAATGAGCAGTTCTTC
TRBV6-5	TRBJ1-6	few	TRBD1	CASSYSDRGLSPLHF	TGTGCCAGCAGTTACTCCGACAGGGGGCTGTCACCCCTCCACTTT
TRBV6-5	TRBJ1-3	.	.	CASSYSRSGKGNTIYF	TGTGCCAGCAGTTACTCGAGGTCAGGAAAAGGAAACACCATATATTTT
TRBV5-8	TRBJ1-4	.	.	CASSSLVEKLFF	TGTGCCAGCAGCAGCCTGGTAGAAAAACTGTTTTTT
TRBV30	TRBJ1-2	.	TRBD1	CASSTGCSRSCPLGRGYTF	TGTGCCTCCTCGACAGGGTGTTCCCGTTCATGCCCGTTAGGACGTGGCTACACCTTC
TRBV9	TRBJ2-5	.	TRBD1	CASSATGGRETQYF	TGTGCCAGCAGCGCTACAGGGGGCAGAGAGACCCAGTACTTC
TRBV6-4	TRBJ2-2	.	.	CASSEGTGELFF	TGTGCCAGCAGTGAGGGCACCGGGGAGCTGTTTTTT
TRBV25-1	TRBJ1-2	.	.	CASSESGGAGGYTF	TGTGCCAGCAGTGAATCTGGGGGCGCGGGGGGCTACACCTTC
TRBV7-7	TRBJ1-3	.	.	CASSPGPPRNTIYF	TGTGCCAGCAGTCCCGGGCCCCCAAGAAACACCATATATTTT
TRBV9	TRBJ2-1	.	TRBD2	CASSAVAGGRNEQFF	TGTGCCAGCAGCGCGGTGGCGGGGGGCAGAAATGAGCAGTTCTTC
TRBV5-6	TRBJ2-7	.	TRBD1	CASSLFDRGNEQYF	TGTGCCAGCAGCTTATTTGACAGGGGGAACGAGCAGTACTTC
TRBV7-9	TRBJ1-1	once	.	CASQSGNTEAFF	TGTGCCAGCCAATCAGGGAACACTGAAGCTTTCTTT
TRBV7-2	TRBJ2-7	once	TRBD1	CASSTRQGLHEQYF	TGTGCCAGCAGCACCCGACAGGGTTTACACGAGCAGTACTTC
TRBV6-5	TRBJ1-2	.	.	CASSRNYGYTF	TGTGCCAGCAGCCGCAACTATGGCTACACCTTC
TRBV30	TRBJ1-4	once	TRBD1	CAWSRDSWGKLFF	TGTGCCTGGAGTCGGGACAGCTGGGGAAAACTGTTTTTT
TRBV5-4	TRBJ2-3	.	.	CASSLKTRDGTDTQYF	TGTGCCAGCAGCCTCAAGACCCGGGACGGCACAGATACGCAGTATTTT
TRBV6-4	TRBJ1-1	.	.	CASRPGLNSAEAFF	TGTGCCAGCAGGCCGGGCCTTAATAGCGCTGAAGCTTTCTTT
TRBV9	TRBJ2-3	once	.	CASSVVSTGDTQYF	TGTGCCAGCAGCGTAGTTTCAACAGGAGATACGCAGTATTTT
TRBV5-4	TRBJ2-3	.	.	CASSPRGGVSTDTQYF	TGTGCCAGCAGCCCCCGGGGTGGGGTTAGCACAGATACGCAGTATTTT
TRBV30	TRBJ1-2	.	TRBD1	CAWNPSGTANYGYTF	TGTGCCTGGAACCCCTCCGGGACAGCTAACTATGGCTACACCTTC
TRBV12-5	TRBJ1-6	.	.	CASGLVPRGNSPLHF	TGTGCTAGTGGTTTGGTACCCAGGGGTAATTCACCCCTCCACTTT
TRBV5-1	TRBJ2-5	.	.	CASSSGDQESQYF	TGCGCCAGCAGCTCAGGGGATCAAGAGTCCCAGTACTTC
TRBV11-3	TRBJ2-7	once	.	CASSPDNYEQYF	TGTGCCAGCAGCCCCGACAACTACGAGCAGTACTTC
TRBV11-3	TRBJ1-1	.	.	CASSLPGLGTEAFF	TGTGCCAGCAGCTTACCAGGTTTGGGAACTGAAGCTTTCTTT
TRBV27	TRBJ2-7	.	TRBD1	CASRWGQGSSEQYF	TGTGCCAGCAGGTGGGGACAGGGGAGTAGCGAGCAGTACTTC
TRBV25-1	TRBJ1-4	once	.	CASSDWGRGNEKLFF	TGTGCCAGCAGTGATTGGGGCAGGGGTAATGAAAAACTGTTTTTT
TRBV5-1	TRBJ2-5	.	.	CASSFGRRTYQETQYF	TGCGCCAGCAGCTTCGGACGGAGAACCTACCAAGAGACCCAGTACTTC
TRBV6-5	TRBJ1-1	.	.	CASSYSTTGSGTEAFF	TGTGCCAGCAGTTACTCTACAACAGGGTCGGGGACTGAAGCTTTCTTT
TRBV15	TRBJ2-5	.	.	CATSRDPSSGKETQYF	TGTGCCACCAGCAGAGATCCCTCTTCAGGGAAAGAGACCCAGTACTTC
TRBV4-3	TRBJ2-2	.	.	CASPPSDSNTGELFF	TGCGCCAGCCCTCCCTCGGACAGTAACACCGGGGAGCTGTTTTTT
TRBV5-1	TRBJ2-5	.	TRBD1	CASRSRGYEETQYF	TGCGCCAGCAGGTCCAGGGGGTATGAAGAGACCCAGTACTTC
TRBV7-9	TRBJ1-1	many	.	CASSLVAGMNTEAFF	TGTGCCAGCAGCTTAGTGGCAGGCATGAACACTGAAGCTTTCTTT
TRBV19	TRBJ1-4	.	TRBD1	CASSAGTALGTLSEKLFF	TGTGCCAGTAGTGCCGGGACAGCGTTGGGGACCCTAAGTGAAAAACTGTTTTTT
TRBV11-2	TRBJ2-6	.	TRBD2	CASSSRGTIEAGANVLTF	TGTGCCAGCAGCTCCAGAGGGACTATCGAAGCTGGGGCCAACGTCCTGACTTTC
TRBV7-9	TRBJ2-2	once	.	CASSLGGIVTGELFF	TGTGCCAGCAGCTTAGGAGGGATAGTCACCGGGGAGCTGTTTTTT
TRBV9	TRBJ1-2	.	TRBD1	CASSATGTATGYTF	TGTGCCAGCAGCGCCACCGGGACAGCGACTGGCTACACCTTC
TRBV13	TRBJ2-7	.	.	CASSSRGDEQYF	TGTGCCAGCAGCTCCCGTGGGGACGAGCAGTACTTC
TRBV11-2	TRBJ1-6	.	.	CASSLANSPLHF	TGTGCCAGCAGCTTAGCGAATTCACCCCTCCACTTT
TRBV5-1	TRBJ1-6	.	.	CASSLIGMSSYNSPLHF	TGCGCCAGCAGCTTGATAGGGATGAGCTCCTATAATTCACCCCTCCACTTT